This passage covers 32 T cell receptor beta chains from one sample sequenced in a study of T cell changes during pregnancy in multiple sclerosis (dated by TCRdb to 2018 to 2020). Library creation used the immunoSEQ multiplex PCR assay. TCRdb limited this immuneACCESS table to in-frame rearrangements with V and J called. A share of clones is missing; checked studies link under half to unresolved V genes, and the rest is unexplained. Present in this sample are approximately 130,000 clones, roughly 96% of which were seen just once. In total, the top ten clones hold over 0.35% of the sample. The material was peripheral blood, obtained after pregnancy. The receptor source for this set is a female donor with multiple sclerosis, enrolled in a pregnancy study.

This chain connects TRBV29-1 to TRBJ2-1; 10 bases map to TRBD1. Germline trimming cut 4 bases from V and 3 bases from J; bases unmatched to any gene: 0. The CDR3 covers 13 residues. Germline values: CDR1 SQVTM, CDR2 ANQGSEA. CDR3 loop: CSVGTGGYNEQFF. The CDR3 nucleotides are TGCAGCGTTGGGACAGGGGGCTACAATGAGCAGTTCTTC.

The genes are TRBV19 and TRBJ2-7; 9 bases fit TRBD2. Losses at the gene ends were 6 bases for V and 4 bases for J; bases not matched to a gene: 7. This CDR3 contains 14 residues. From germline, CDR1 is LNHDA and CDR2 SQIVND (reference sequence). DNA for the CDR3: TGTGCCAGTAGGCATAGCGGGAGTTCTTACGAGCAGTACTTC. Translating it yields CASRHSGSSYEQYF.

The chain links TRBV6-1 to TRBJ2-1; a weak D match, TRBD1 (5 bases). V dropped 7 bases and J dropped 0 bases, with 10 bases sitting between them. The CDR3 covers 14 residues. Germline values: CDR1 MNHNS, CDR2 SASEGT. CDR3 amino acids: CASTPGPSYNEQFF. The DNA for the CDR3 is TGTGCCAGCACCCCAGGGCCCTCCTACAATGAGCAGTTCTTC.

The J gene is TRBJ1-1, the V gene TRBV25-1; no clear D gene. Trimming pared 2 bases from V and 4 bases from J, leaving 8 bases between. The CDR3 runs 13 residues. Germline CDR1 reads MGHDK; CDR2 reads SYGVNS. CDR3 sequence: CASSEPGPTEAFF. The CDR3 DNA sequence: TGTGCCAGCAGTGAACCGGGTCCCACTGAAGCTTTCTTT.

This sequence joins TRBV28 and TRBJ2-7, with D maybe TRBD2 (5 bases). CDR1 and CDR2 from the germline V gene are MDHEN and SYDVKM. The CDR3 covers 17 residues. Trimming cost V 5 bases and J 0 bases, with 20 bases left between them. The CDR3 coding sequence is TGTGCCAGCAGTCCCCTAACCTGGCGGAGGCCCTCCTACGAGCAGTACTTC. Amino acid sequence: CASSPLTWRRPSYEQYF. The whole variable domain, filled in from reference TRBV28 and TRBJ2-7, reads DVKVTQSSRYLVKRTGEKVFLECVQDMDHENMFWYRQDPGLGLRLIYFSYDVKMKEKGDIPEGYSVSREKKERFSLILESASTNQTSMYLCASSPLTWRRPSYEQYFGPGTRLTVT.

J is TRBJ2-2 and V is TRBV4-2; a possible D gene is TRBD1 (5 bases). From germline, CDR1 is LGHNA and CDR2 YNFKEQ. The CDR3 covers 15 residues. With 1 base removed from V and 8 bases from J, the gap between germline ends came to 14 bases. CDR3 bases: TGTGCCAGCAGCCAAGCTTTAGGGGATCCGGGGGAGCTGTTTTTT. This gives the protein CASSQALGDPGELFF.

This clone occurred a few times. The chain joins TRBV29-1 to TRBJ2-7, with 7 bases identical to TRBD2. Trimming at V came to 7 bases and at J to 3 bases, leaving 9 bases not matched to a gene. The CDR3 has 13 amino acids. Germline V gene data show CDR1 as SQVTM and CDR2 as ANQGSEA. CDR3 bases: TGCAGCGCGGGGGGACTCCTAGGCTACGAGCAGTACTTC. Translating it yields CSAGGLLGYEQYF.

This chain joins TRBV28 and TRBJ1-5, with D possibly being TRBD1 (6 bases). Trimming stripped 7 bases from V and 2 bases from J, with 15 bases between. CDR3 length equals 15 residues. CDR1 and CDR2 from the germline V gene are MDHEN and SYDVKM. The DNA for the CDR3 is TGTGCCAGCAACTCCGGGACACGCGGCAATCAGCCCCAGCATTTT. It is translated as CASNSGTRGNQPQHF.

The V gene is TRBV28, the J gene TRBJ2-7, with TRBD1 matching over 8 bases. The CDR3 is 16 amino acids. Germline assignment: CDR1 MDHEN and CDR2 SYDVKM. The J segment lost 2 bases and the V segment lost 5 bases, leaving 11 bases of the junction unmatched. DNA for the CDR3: TGTGCCAGCAGTGGGACGGACAGGGAGTATCCCTACGAGCAGTACTTC. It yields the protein CASSGTDREYPYEQYF.

DNA for the CDR3: TGTGCCAGCGAAACCCTAATACAGGGTCCTACGAACACTGAAGCTTTCTTT. It yields the protein CASETLIQGPTNTEAFF. The chain carries TRBV9 and TRBJ1-1, with a tentative D call TRBD1 (6 bases). V gave up 7 bases and J gave up 1 base, with 23 bases separating them. Germline lookup yields CDR1 SGDLS and CDR2 YYNGEE. The CDR3 consists of 17 residues.

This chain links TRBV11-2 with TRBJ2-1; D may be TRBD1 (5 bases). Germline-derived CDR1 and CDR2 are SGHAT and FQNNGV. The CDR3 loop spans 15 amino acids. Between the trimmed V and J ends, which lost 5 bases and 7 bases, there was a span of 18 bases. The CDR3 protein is CASSGLKGVINEQFF. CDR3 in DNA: TGTGCCAGCAGCGGGCTAAAAGGGGTGATAAATGAGCAGTTCTTC.

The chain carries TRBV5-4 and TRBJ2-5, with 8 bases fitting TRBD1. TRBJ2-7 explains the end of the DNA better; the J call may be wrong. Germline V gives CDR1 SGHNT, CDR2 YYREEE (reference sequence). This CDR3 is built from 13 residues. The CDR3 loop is CASSYGQGNEQYF. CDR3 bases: TGTGCCAGCAGCTACGGACAGGGTAACGAGCAGTACTTC.

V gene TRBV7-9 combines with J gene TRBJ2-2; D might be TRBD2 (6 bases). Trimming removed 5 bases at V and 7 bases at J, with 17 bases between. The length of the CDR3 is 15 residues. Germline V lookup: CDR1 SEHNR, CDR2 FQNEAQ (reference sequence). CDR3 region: CASSPPRGGNGELFF. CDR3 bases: TGTGCCAGCAGCCCCCCCCGGGGAGGAAACGGGGAGCTGTTTTTT.

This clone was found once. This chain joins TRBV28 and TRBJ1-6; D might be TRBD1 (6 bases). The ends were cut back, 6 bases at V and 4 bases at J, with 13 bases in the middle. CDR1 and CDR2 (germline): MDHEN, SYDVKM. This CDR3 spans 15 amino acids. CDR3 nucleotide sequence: TGTGCCAGCAGACCCCAGGGGCCTTATAATTCACCCCTCCACTTT. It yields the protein CASRPQGPYNSPLHF.

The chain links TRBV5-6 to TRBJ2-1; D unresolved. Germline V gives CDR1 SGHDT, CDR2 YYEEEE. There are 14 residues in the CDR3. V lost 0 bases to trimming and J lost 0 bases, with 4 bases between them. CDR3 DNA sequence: TGTGCCAGCAGCTTGGGAGACTCCTACAATGAGCAGTTCTTC. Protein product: CASSLGDSYNEQFF.

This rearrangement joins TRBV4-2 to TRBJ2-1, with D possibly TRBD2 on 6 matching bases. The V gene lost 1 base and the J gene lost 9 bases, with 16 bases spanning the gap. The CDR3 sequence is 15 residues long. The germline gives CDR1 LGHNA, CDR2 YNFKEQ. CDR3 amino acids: CASSQGSGLGGEQFF. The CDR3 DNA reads TGTGCCAGCAGCCAAGGGAGCGGCCTCGGGGGTGAGCAGTTCTTC.

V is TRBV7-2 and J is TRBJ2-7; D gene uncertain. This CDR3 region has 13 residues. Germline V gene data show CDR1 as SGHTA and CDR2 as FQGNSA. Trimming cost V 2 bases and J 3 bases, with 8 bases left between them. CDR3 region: CASSLQDGYEQYF. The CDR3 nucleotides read TGTGCCAGCAGCTTACAGGATGGCTACGAGCAGTACTTC.

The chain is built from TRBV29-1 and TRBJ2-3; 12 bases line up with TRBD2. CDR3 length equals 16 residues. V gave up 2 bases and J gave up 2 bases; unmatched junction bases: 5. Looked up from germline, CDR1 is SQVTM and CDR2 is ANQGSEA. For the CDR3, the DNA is TGCAGCGTTGAACGGGGACTAGCGGGTTTCACAGATACGCAGTATTTT. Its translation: CSVERGLAGFTDTQYF.

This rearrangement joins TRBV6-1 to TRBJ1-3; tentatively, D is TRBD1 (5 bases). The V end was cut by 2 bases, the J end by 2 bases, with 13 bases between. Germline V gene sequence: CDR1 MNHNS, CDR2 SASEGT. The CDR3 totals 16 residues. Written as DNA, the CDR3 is TGTGCCAGCAGTGAACAGGGTAGGGCAACTGGAAACACCATATATTTT. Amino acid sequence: CASSEQGRATGNTIYF.

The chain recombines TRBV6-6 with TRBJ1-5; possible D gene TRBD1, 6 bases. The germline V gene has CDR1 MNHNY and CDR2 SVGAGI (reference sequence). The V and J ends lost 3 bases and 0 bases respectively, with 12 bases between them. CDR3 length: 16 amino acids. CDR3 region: CASSYPGQISNQPQHF. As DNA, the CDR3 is TGTGCCAGCAGTTATCCCGGACAGATTAGCAATCAGCCCCAGCATTTT.

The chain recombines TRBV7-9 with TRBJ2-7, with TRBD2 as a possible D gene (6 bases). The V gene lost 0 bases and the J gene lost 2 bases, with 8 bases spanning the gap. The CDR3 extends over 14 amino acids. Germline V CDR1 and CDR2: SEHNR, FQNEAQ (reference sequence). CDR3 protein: CASSLAPGAYEQYF. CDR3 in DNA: TGTGCCAGCAGCTTAGCCCCGGGGGCCTACGAGCAGTACTTC.

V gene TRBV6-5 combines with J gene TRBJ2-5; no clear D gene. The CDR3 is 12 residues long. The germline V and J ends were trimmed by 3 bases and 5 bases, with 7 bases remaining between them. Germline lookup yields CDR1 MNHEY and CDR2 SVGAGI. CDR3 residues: CASSYDRETQYF. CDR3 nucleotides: TGTGCCAGCAGTTATGATCGGGAGACCCAGTACTTC.

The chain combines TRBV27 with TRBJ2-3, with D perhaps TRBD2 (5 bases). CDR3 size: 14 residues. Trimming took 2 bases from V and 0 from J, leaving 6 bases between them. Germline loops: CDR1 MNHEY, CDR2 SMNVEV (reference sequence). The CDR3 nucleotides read TGTGCCAGCAGTTTACGGGGTAGCACAGATACGCAGTATTTT. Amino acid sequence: CASSLRGSTDTQYF.

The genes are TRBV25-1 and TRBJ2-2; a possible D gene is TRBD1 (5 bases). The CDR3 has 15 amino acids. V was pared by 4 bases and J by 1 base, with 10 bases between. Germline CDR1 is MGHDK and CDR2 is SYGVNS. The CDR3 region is CASSGVQVNTGELFF. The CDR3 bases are TGTGCCAGCAGTGGGGTACAGGTGAACACCGGGGAGCTGTTTTTT.

The CDR3 protein is CASSLDFDSSLGEQYF. Here the CDR3 DNA reads TGCGCCAGCAGCTTGGACTTCGACAGCTCCTTGGGCGAGCAGTACTTC. The V call is TRBV5-1, the J call TRBJ2-7, with TRBD1 as a possible D gene (5 bases). The CDR3 loop spans 16 amino acids. The germline V gene encodes CDR1 SGHRS and CDR2 YFSETQ. Trimming removed 0 bases at V and 6 bases at J, with 19 bases between.

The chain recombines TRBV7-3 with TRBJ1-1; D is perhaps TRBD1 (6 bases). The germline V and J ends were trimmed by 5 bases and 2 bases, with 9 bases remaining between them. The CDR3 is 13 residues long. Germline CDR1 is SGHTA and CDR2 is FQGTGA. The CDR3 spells CASSRGANTEAFF. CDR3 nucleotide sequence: TGTGCCAGCAGCCGGGGGGCTAACACTGAAGCTTTCTTT.

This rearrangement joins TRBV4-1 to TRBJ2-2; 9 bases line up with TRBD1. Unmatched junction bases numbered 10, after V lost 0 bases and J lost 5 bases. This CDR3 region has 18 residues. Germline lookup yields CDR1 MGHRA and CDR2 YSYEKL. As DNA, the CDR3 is TGCGCCAGCAGCCAAGAAAGGGGGTTGACAGGGGGAACCGGGGAGCTGTTTTTT. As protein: CASSQERGLTGGTGELFF.

The CDR3 nucleotides read TGTGCCAGCAGCTTTGCGGGGGTTGGGGAGCAGTACTTC. Its protein product is CASSFAGVGEQYF. This sequence joins TRBV7-9 and TRBJ2-7; 7 nucleotides match TRBD2. This CDR3 has 13 residues. The V segment lost 3 bases and the J segment 7 bases; nucleotides outside the gene matches: 6. Germline CDR1 and CDR2: SEHNR and FQNEAQ (reference sequence).

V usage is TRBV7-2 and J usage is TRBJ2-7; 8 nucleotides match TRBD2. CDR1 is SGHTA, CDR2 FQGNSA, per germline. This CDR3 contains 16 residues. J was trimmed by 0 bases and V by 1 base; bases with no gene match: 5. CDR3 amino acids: CASSLVAAGGSYEQYF. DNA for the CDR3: TGTGCCAGCAGCTTAGTCGCGGCGGGAGGCTCCTACGAGCAGTACTTC.

This CDR3 is CASSQDPRTSGRPQEGEQFF. For the CDR3, the DNA is TGTGCCAGCAGCCAAGATCCCCGGACTAGCGGGAGGCCCCAAGAGGGTGAGCAGTTCTTC. V is TRBV14 and J is TRBJ2-1, with 14 bases matching TRBD2. Losses at the gene ends were 0 bases for V and 9 bases for J; bases not matched to a gene: 16. The length of the CDR3 is 20 residues. Germline CDR1 and CDR2: SGHDN and FVKESK.

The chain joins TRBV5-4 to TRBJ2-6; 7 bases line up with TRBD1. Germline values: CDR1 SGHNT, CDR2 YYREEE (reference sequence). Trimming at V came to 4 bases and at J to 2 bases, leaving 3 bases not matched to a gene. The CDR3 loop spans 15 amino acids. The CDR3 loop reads CASSVGGAGANVLTF. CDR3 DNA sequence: TGTGCCAGCAGCGTAGGGGGCGCTGGGGCCAACGTCCTGACTTTC.

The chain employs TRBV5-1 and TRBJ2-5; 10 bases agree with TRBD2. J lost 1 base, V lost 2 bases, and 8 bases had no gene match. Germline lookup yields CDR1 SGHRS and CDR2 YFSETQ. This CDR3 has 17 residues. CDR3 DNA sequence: TGCGCCAGCAGCTTTTTGGGTCTAGCGGGGGTCCAAGAGACCCAGTACTTC. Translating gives CASSFLGLAGVQETQYF.